One and the same sample provided the 9 T cell receptor beta chains below, sequenced in a study of cytomegalovirus exposure and HLA in healthy donors. The PCR was carried out with 60 Vbeta primers and 13 Jbeta primers. The method was immunoSEQ multiplex PCR; TCRdb's version includes in-frame clones alone and lacks a portion of them. The table lists 50,000 to 55,000 clones. Sequenced: PBMCs. The receptors stem from a woman aged 60-75 years in good health and CMV-seropositive.

The chain couples TRBV5-1 to TRBJ1-2; no definite D call. The CDR3 totals 14 residues. CDR1 is SGHRS and CDR2 is YFSETQ in the germline V gene. The V end was cut by 3 bases, the J end by 0 bases, with 9 bases between. CDR3 nucleotides: TGCGCCAGCAGCTGGGAGGGAGCTAACTATGGCTACACCTTC. It is translated as CASSWEGANYGYTF.

The J gene is TRBJ2-7, the V gene TRBV10-3, with TRBD2 matching over 7 bases. Trimming took 4 bases from V and 12 from J; bases not matched to a gene: 15. The germline V gene has CDR1 ENHRY and CDR2 SYGVKD. This CDR3 region has 14 residues. In DNA form, the CDR3 reads TGTGCCATCAGTGTCTCCCCGCTAGCGGAACGATTGTACTTC. It specifies CAISVSPLAERLYF.

V and J are TRBV10-3 and TRBJ1-2; TRBD1 is a possible D gene (5 bases). The CDR3 totals 15 residues. Germline V gene sequence: CDR1 ENHRY, CDR2 SYGVKD. V was clipped by 8 bases and J by 2 bases, with 18 bases between them. Written as DNA, the CDR3 is TGTGCCATCCACCCCGGGGGAATTATGAACTATGGCTACACCTTC. Translation: CAIHPGGIMNYGYTF.

V is TRBV6-6 and J is TRBJ2-1; D is uncertain. This CDR3 has 15 amino acids. CDR1 and CDR2 (germline): MNHNY, SVGAGI (reference sequence). The V gene lost 1 base and the J gene lost 6 bases, with 13 bases spanning the gap. This CDR3 reads CASSYFSGIRNEQFF. CDR3 nucleotide sequence: TGTGCCAGCAGTTACTTCTCCGGTATCCGCAATGAGCAGTTCTTC.

About this clone: Sequence at one end of the junction differs from germline and may be a read error. This chain joins TRBV4-2 and TRBJ2-1, with TRBD1 matching 8 bases. The CDR3 contains 16 residues. Germline V gives CDR1 LGHNA, CDR2 YNFKEQ. As DNA, the CDR3 is TGTGCCAGCAGCCAAGCAGGACAGGGCTCCGACAATGAGCAGTTCTTC. Protein product: CASSQAGQGSDNEQFF.

This sequence joins TRBV6-6 and TRBJ2-5; D unresolved. Germline-derived CDR1 and CDR2 are MNHNY and SVGAGI (reference sequence). This CDR3 comprises 13 residues. The V end lost 3 bases, the J end lost 3 bases, and 8 bases lay between the germline ends. The CDR3 nucleotides are TGTGCCAGCAGTTATGGCATTAAAGAGACCCAGTACTTC. It specifies CASSYGIKETQYF.

V is TRBV5-1 and J is TRBJ1-4, with 7 bases aligning to TRBD1. The CDR3 totals 16 residues. The germline gives CDR1 SGHRS, CDR2 YFSETQ. J lost 0 bases, V lost 4 bases, and 6 bases had no gene match. CDR3 sequence reads: CASSAGQIATNEKLFF. The CDR3, as DNA: TGCGCCAGCAGCGCGGGACAGATTGCAACTAATGAAAAACTGTTTTTT.

The rearrangement links TRBV27 to TRBJ2-7; D is perhaps TRBD1 (6 bases). This CDR3 region has 14 residues. From germline, CDR1 is MNHEY and CDR2 SMNVEV (reference sequence). Trimming cost V 2 bases and J 2 bases, with 10 bases left between them. The CDR3 protein is CASSLMGATYEQYF. The CDR3 region has the DNA TGTGCCAGCAGTTTAATGGGGGCAACCTACGAGCAGTACTTC.

The V call is TRBV5-1, the J call TRBJ2-7; weak D call: TRBD1 (5 bases). V was cut by 4 bases and J by 2 bases, with 19 bases left in between. This CDR3 is built from 16 residues. Germline CDR1 is SGHRS and CDR2 is YFSETQ. The CDR3 reads CASSPLETALAYEQYF. For the CDR3, the DNA is TGCGCCAGCAGCCCGCTAGAGACAGCCCTCGCCTACGAGCAGTACTTC.